This T cell receptor beta chain was captured by sequencing in a study of CD8 T cells in Susac syndrome. Study-wide background: Patients with Susac syndrome were therapy-naive, on corticosteroids, or on intravenous immunoglobulin alone at blood draw. Findings of the study overall: It was acknowledged in the study that its TCR sequencing and HLA analysis involved a relatively small number of individuals. CD4+ repertoires of Susac syndrome patients lacked detectable clonal expansion.

Reverse transcription of about 0.5 to 1 ug RNA was carried out with random hexamers. TCRdb reanalysed the immunoSEQ multiplex PCR reads using MiXCR and keeps one entry per CDR3 protein. The sample holds roughly 140,000 distinct CDR3 sequences; approximately 94% are singletons and the top ten take about 0.08%. Negative magnetic isolation gave CD8+ and CD4+ cells; FACS enriched CD8+ TEMRA. Of note for this clonotype: Its cognate antigen is unknown.

V lost 3 bases, J lost 2 bases, and 3 bases stayed unmatched. This CDR3 is 14 amino acids long. The germline V gene encodes CDR1 DFQATT and CDR2 SNEGSKA (reference sequence). The sequenced sample consisted of CD4+ T cells from PBMCs. This sequence was found in a human donor with Susac syndrome. The chain combines TRBV20-1 with TRBJ2-2; 7 positions match TRBD1. CDR3 nucleotide sequence: TGCAGTGCTAGTCGGGACAGTAACACCGGGGAGCTGTTTTTT. Translated: CSASRDSNTGELFF.